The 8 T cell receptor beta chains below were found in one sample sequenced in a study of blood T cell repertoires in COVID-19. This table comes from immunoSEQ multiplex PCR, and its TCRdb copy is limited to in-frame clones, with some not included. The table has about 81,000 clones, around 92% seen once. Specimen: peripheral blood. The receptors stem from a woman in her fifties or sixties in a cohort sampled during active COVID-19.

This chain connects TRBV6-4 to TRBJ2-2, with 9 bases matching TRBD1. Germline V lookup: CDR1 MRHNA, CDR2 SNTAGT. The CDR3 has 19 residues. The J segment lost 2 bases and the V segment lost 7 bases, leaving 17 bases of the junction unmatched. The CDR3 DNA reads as TGTGCCAGCACTGCCCTCCCCGGGACAGGGTTCCCCAACACCGGGGAGCTGTTTTTT. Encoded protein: CASTALPGTGFPNTGELFF.

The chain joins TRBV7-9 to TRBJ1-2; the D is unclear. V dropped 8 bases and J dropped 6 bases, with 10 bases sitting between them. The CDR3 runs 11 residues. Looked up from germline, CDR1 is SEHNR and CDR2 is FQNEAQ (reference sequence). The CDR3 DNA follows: TGTGCCAGCCGGGGAATAGATGGCTACACCTTC. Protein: CASRGIDGYTF.

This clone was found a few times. CDR3 in DNA: TGTGCCAGCAGCTTGGAAGTGACTTGGAAAGAGACCCAGTACTTC. Translated: CASSLEVTWKETQYF. This chain connects TRBV5-5 to TRBJ2-5; D unclear. The CDR3 covers 15 residues. With 0 bases removed from V and 3 bases from J, the gap between germline ends came to 12 bases. Germline-derived CDR1 and CDR2 are SGHKS and YYEKEE (reference sequence).

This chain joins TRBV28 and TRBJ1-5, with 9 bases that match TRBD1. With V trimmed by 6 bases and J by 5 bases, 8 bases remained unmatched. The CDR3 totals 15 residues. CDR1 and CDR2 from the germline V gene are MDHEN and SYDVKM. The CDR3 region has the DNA TGTGCCAGCAGGACCGGACAGGGGATGGATCAGCCCCAGCATTTT. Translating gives CASRTGQGMDQPQHF.

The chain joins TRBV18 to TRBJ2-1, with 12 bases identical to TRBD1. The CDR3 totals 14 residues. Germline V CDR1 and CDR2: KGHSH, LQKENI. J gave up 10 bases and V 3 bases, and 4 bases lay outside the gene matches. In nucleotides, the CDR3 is TGTGCCAGCTCACCCGGGACAGGGGGCAGGGAGCAGTTCTTC. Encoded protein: CASSPGTGGREQFF.

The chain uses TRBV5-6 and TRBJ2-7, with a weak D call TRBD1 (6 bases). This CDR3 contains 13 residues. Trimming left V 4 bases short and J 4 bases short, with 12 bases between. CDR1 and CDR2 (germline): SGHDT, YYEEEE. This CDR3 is CASSIQGRYEQYF. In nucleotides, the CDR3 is TGTGCCAGCAGCATACAGGGTCGGTACGAGCAGTACTTC.

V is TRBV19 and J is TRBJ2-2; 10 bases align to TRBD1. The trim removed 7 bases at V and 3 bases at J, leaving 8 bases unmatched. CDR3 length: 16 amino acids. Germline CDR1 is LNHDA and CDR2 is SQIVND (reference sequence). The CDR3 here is CASILDGTGDTGELFF. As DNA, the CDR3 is TGTGCCAGTATCCTCGACGGGACAGGGGACACCGGGGAGCTGTTTTTT.

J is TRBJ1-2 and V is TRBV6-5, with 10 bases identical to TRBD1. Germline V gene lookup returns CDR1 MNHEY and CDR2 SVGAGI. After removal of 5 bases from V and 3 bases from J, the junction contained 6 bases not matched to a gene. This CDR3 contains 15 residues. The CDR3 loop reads CASSRRTGGYYGYTF. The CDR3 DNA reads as TGTGCCAGCAGTAGGAGGACAGGGGGATACTATGGCTACACCTTC.